This paragraph covers one TCR beta chain sequence. Its antigen is currently unknown. This specimen belongs to a study of cytomegalovirus exposure and HLA in healthy donors. Across the study: Tens of millions of unique TCR sequences came from HLA-typed donors in an early release.

Amplification used 60 Vbeta primers and 13 Jbeta primers. Using immunoSEQ multiplex PCR, the repertoire was profiled, and TCRdb retains in-frame clones only, with some absent. The sample includes approximately 180,000 clones, 77% seen only once; the top ten take 3.7%. CDR3 size: 15 residues. The V and J ends lost 3 bases and 7 bases respectively, with 16 bases between them. From germline, CDR1 is SGHRS and CDR2 YFSETQ. Findings of the study overall: Clonal expansion was found to be greater in HLA-associated TCR beta chains than in equally common others in a later analysis. The authors enumerated 180 or so TCR beta chains as linked to cytomegalovirus.

The chain joins TRBV5-1 to TRBJ1-4; D call uncertain. Sequenced input: PBMCs. The receptor comes from a woman aged 55-70 years in good health and CMV-seropositive. This CDR3 is CASSSSAAEGEKLFF. The DNA for the CDR3 is TGCGCCAGCAGCTCCTCCGCAGCCGAGGGTGAAAAACTGTTTTTT.